What follows are 19 T cell receptor beta chains derived from one specimen sequenced in a study of CD8+ T cells in alopecia areata. Treatment described: oral pan-JAK inhibitor, 5-10 mg twice daily. Extracted RNA was reverse transcribed, and the resulting cDNA served as sequencing template. Clones were read by immunoSEQ multiplex PCR, and TCRdb kept only the in-frame ones, dropping some. The sample lists 110,000 to 150,000 clones, 54% occurring once. The sequencing here drew on CD8+ T cells sorted from blood, taken at week 4, from a patient treated with tofacitinib. These receptors all stem from a human donor with alopecia areata.

The J gene is TRBJ1-1, the V gene TRBV5-6; D remains ambiguous. The length of the CDR3 is 12 residues. Germline CDR1 SGHDT, CDR2 YYEEEE. V was cut by 4 bases and J by 6 bases, with 10 bases left in between. In DNA form, the CDR3 reads TGTGCCAGCAGCGAGGATCGATCTGAAGCTTTCTTT. Amino acid sequence: CASSEDRSEAFF. Full variable domain (missing parts from reference TRBV5-6 and TRBJ1-1): DAGVTQSPTHLIKTRGQQVTLRCSPKSGHDTVSWYQQALGQGPQFIFQYYEEEERQRGNFPDRFSGHQFPNYSSELNVNALLLGDSALYLCASSEDRSEAFFGQGTRLTVV.

As concerns this clone: Different DNA sequences within this sample yield the same CDR3. The chain employs TRBV30 and TRBJ1-1, with 7 nucleotides matching TRBD1. Germline-derived CDR1 and CDR2 are GTSNPN and SVGIG (reference sequence). The CDR3 is 13 residues long. J gave up 0 bases and V 3 bases, and 1 base lay outside the gene matches. CDR3 nucleotide sequence: TGTGCCTGGAGGGGACAGATGAACACTGAAGCTTTCTTT. It is translated as CAWRGQMNTEAFF.

This clone has a handful of counts. At the DNA level, this CDR3 is encoded by other sequences in the same sample as well. This chain links TRBV19 with TRBJ1-5; maybe TRBD1 (5 bases). CDR1 and CDR2 (germline): LNHDA, SQIVND (reference sequence). The V gene lost 0 bases and the J gene lost 1 base, with 7 bases spanning the gap. The CDR3 runs to 15 residues. The CDR3 DNA sequence: TGTGCCAGTAGTATAGATTGGGGGAGCAATCAGCCCCAGCATTTT. This sequence encodes CASSIDWGSNQPQHF.

As regards this clone: The same CDR3 is also encoded by other DNA sequences in this sample. The V call is TRBV30, the J call TRBJ2-7; TRBD1 agrees at 8 bases. V was pared by 1 base and J by 0 bases, with 2 bases of the junction left unmatched. The CDR3 extends over 14 amino acids. Germline V gene data show CDR1 as GTSNPN and CDR2 as SVGIG (reference sequence). The CDR3 nucleotides read TGTGCCTGGAGTGCTGGGACAGGCTCCTACGAGCAGTACTTC. Encoded protein: CAWSAGTGSYEQYF.

The gene calls are TRBV27 and TRBJ1-2; 10 nucleotides line up with TRBD1. CDR1 MNHEY and CDR2 SMNVEV come from the germline V gene (reference sequence). The CDR3 runs to 13 residues. Trimming at V came to 6 bases and at J to 7 bases, leaving 5 bases not matched to a gene. The CDR3 is CASRMGQGTGYTF. CDR3 DNA sequence: TGTGCCAGCAGGATGGGACAGGGGACTGGCTACACCTTC.

The chain employs TRBV29-1 and TRBJ2-5; weak D call: TRBD2 (6 bases). Germline values: CDR1 SQVTM, CDR2 ANQGSEA. The CDR3 runs 15 residues. V was trimmed by 3 bases and J by 1 base, leaving 15 bases between them. The CDR3 reads CSVEWEVGTQETQYF. DNA for the CDR3: TGCAGCGTTGAGTGGGAGGTCGGCACCCAAGAGACCCAGTACTTC.

V gene TRBV30 combines with J gene TRBJ2-7; a weak D match, TRBD2 (5 bases). Germline V gene data show CDR1 as GTSNPN and CDR2 as SVGIG (reference sequence). With 6 bases removed from V and 4 bases from J, the gap between germline ends came to 10 bases. The CDR3 is 11 amino acids. CDR3 in DNA: TGTGCCTGTGGGGAGCGATACGAGCAGTACTTC. Translation gives CACGERYEQYF. Based on the CDR3 plus reference TRBV30 and TRBJ2-7, the full variable domain is SQTIHQWPATLVQPVGSPLSLECTVEGTSNPNLYWYRQAAGRGLQLLFYSVGIGQISSEVPQNLSASRPQDRQFILSSKKLLLSDSGFYLCACGERYEQYFGPGTRLTVT.

This clone was recorded once. The genes are TRBV11-2 and TRBJ1-5, with D perhaps matching TRBD1 (6 bases). The germline V and J ends were trimmed by 5 bases and 14 bases, with 22 bases remaining between them. Germline CDR1 reads SGHAT; CDR2 reads FQNNGV. The CDR3 covers 14 residues. CDR3 region: CASSQEGDMGGEHF. Written as DNA, the CDR3 is TGTGCCAGCAGCCAAGAGGGGGACATGGGGGGAGAGCATTTT.

This chain links TRBV5-1 with TRBJ2-3; 8 nucleotides agree with TRBD2. The junction had 10 bases not matched to a gene; V was cut back by 1 base and J by 6 bases. The germline CDR1 and CDR2 sequences are SGHRS and YFSETQ. CDR3 length: 16 amino acids. The CDR3 DNA is TGCGCCAGCAGCTTGATTGCGGGGGGTGAAAAGGATACGCAGTATTTT. Translation gives CASSLIAGGEKDTQYF.

This rearrangement joins TRBV6-5 to TRBJ2-6; D remains unclear. CDR3 size: 13 residues. Germline assignment: CDR1 MNHEY and CDR2 SVGAGI. Between the trimmed V and J ends, which lost 7 bases and 0 bases, there was a span of 4 bases. DNA for the CDR3: TGTGCCAGCACAAGCTCTGGGGCCAACGTCCTGACTTTC. Its protein is CASTSSGANVLTF.

The chain has TRBV10-3 and TRBJ1-3; TRBD1 is a possible D gene (6 bases). There are 16 residues in the CDR3. Germline CDR1 reads ENHRY; CDR2 reads SYGVKD. Between the trimmed V and J ends, which lost 2 bases and 0 bases, there was a span of 11 bases. CDR3 sequence: CAISEDRWTSGNTIYF. The CDR3 nucleotides are TGTGCCATCAGTGAGGACAGGTGGACCTCTGGAAACACCATATATTTT.

This clone has a handful of counts. This chain connects TRBV27 to TRBJ2-7; 10 bases align to TRBD1. Germline V gene sequence: CDR1 MNHEY, CDR2 SMNVEV (reference sequence). V gave up 8 bases and J gave up 0 bases; unmatched junction bases: 1. The CDR3 length is 13 residues. The CDR3 DNA follows: TGTGCCAGCGGGGACAGGGGCTCCTACGAGCAGTACTTC. It specifies CASGDRGSYEQYF.

This clone was seen a few times. The V call is TRBV5-1, the J call TRBJ2-1; 7 positions match TRBD1. In germline, CDR1 is SGHRS, CDR2 YFSETQ. Trimming cost V 3 bases and J 4 bases; bases outside gene matches: 10. This CDR3 comprises 16 residues. The CDR3, as DNA: TGCGCCAGCAGCTCCGCCTCGGACAGGCGGTACAATGAGCAGTTCTTC. Translated, it gives CASSSASDRRYNEQFF.

The CDR3 DNA is TGTGCCAGCAGTGTGGGGGTCAATTCACCCCTCCACTTT. Residues: CASSVGVNSPLHF. The chain joins TRBV25-1 to TRBJ1-6; possible D gene TRBD1, 5 bases. The germline V gene encodes CDR1 MGHDK and CDR2 SYGVNS. CDR3 length: 13 residues. Trimming removed 4 bases from V and 7 bases from J, with 8 bases in between.

This rearrangement joins TRBV27 to TRBJ2-7; TRBD1 agrees at 8 bases. This CDR3 contains 13 residues. Trimming cost V 8 bases and J 5 bases; bases outside gene matches: 8. Germline V CDR1 and CDR2: MNHEY, SMNVEV (reference sequence). CDR3 loop: CASGRTGLNEQYF. The CDR3 region has the DNA TGTGCCAGCGGGAGGACAGGGTTGAACGAGCAGTACTTC.

The chain combines TRBV7-9 with TRBJ2-1, with 10 bases identical to TRBD1. CDR3 length: 15 residues. V gave up 4 bases and J gave up 4 bases; unmatched junction bases: 4. Germline lookup yields CDR1 SEHNR and CDR2 FQNEAQ (reference sequence). CDR3 coding DNA: TGTGCCAGCAGCTCTCGGGACAGGGGTTACAATGAGCAGTTCTTC. It codes for CASSSRDRGYNEQFF. Variable domain in full (rest from reference TRBV7-9 and TRBJ2-1): DTGVSQNPRHKITKRGQNVTFRCDPISEHNRLYWYRQTLGQGPEFLTYFQNEAQLEKSRLLSDRFSAERPKGSFSTLEIQRTEQGDSAMYLCASSSRDRGYNEQFFGPGTRLTVL.

About this clone: The same CDR3 also results from other DNA sequences found in this sample. The chain has TRBV5-1 and TRBJ2-7, with a weak D call TRBD1 (5 bases). Germline V CDR1 and CDR2: SGHRS, YFSETQ. Trimming removed 2 bases at V and 4 bases at J, with 7 bases between. The CDR3 sequence is 12 residues long. The chain's CDR3 is CASSFQGYEQYF. The CDR3 DNA follows: TGCGCCAGCAGCTTCCAGGGATACGAGCAGTACTTC.

The count of this clone is one. This sequence joins TRBV23-1 and TRBJ1-5, with 7 positions matching TRBD1. TRBV23-1 is reported as an ORF; its role is uncertain. The V segment lost 2 bases and the J segment 5 bases; nucleotides outside the gene matches: 6. The CDR3 covers 15 residues. CDR3 sequence: CASSQPGQLYQPQHF. In DNA, the CDR3 is TGCGCCAGCAGTCAACCGGGACAGTTATATCAGCCCCAGCATTTT.

The DNA of the CDR3 is TGTGCCAGCCACTGGGCAGGCGAGAACACTGAAGCTTTCTTT. It specifies CASHWAGENTEAFF. V gene TRBV7-9 combines with J gene TRBJ1-1; D ambiguous. Germline V gene lookup returns CDR1 SEHNR and CDR2 FQNEAQ (reference sequence). V lost 8 bases and J 1 base, leaving 14 bases between the germline ends. The CDR3 spans 14 residues. Looking up the rest from reference TRBV7-9 and TRBJ1-1 gives the full variable domain: DTGVSQNPRHKITKRGQNVTFRCDPISEHNRLYWYRQTLGQGPEFLTYFQNEAQLEKSRLLSDRFSAERPKGSFSTLEIQRTEQGDSAMYLCASHWAGENTEAFFGQGTRLTVV.